The rows below give T cell receptor beta chains drawn from one sample of a study of cytomegalovirus exposure and HLA in healthy donors. Libraries were prepared by immunoSEQ multiplex PCR; TCRdb keeps only in-frame clonotypes and omits some of them. The sample shows about 140,000 clones, and around 2.2% sits with its ten largest clones. Source material: PBMCs. These receptors all stem from a woman under 30 in good health and CMV-seronegative. Both conserved end residues are part of each CDR3. The order of the fields is V gene, CDR3 protein.

v_gene: TRBV4-3; CDR3aa: CASSQELGQYYGYTF
v_gene: TRBV2; CDR3aa: CASSEWAGNTGELFF
v_gene: TRBV7-3; CDR3aa: CASGRERYNEQFF
v_gene: TRBV29-1; CDR3aa: CSVARVPTNEKLFF
v_gene: TRBV29-1; CDR3aa: CSVAGRGRSGNTEAFF
v_gene: TRBV4-2; CDR3aa: CASSQGLAGGYNEQFF
v_gene: TRBV27; CDR3aa: CASGLAGANEKLFF
v_gene: TRBV7-9; CDR3aa: CASSLDRLTINYGYTF
v_gene: TRBV9; CDR3aa: CASSVEAGTGNTIYF
v_gene: TRBV5-6; CDR3aa: CASTLGEAGTQYF
v_gene: TRBV29-1; CDR3aa: CSVKRTNTGELFF
v_gene: TRBV11-3; CDR3aa: CASSLDQYLSGANVLTF
v_gene: TRBV18; CDR3aa: CASSPPGSGRVYNEQFF
v_gene: TRBV30; CDR3aa: CAWSGGLEAFF
v_gene: TRBV4-1; CDR3aa: CASSQSGGGSYNSPLHF
v_gene: TRBV15; CDR3aa: CATSRTSGDNSPLHF
v_gene: TRBV6-5; CDR3aa: CASSYSTGTGGEKLFF
v_gene: TRBV4-1; CDR3aa: CASSHPGGETQYF
v_gene: TRBV2; CDR3aa: CASTPLAGVRDEQYF
v_gene: TRBV7-3; CDR3aa: CASSPSAGGHNEQFF
v_gene: TRBV7-3; CDR3aa: CASSQQGSYGYTF
v_gene: TRBV6-1; CDR3aa: CASSEVWGGLDIQYF
v_gene: TRBV4-2; CDR3aa: CASSQDRTSGIKAQETQYF
v_gene: TRBV7-2; CDR3aa: CASSQGLGETQYF
v_gene: TRBV6-1; CDR3aa: CASSFKGTGGNTIYF
v_gene: TRBV5-8; CDR3aa: CASSFFQGSGANVLTF
v_gene: TRBV19; CDR3aa: CASRSPGQSLFGYTF
v_gene: TRBV27; CDR3aa: CARRGDRLAVAKNIQYF
v_gene: TRBV10-3; CDR3aa: CASLGTSGNYLNNEQFF
v_gene: TRBV7-2; CDR3aa: CASRDRGRGAHTEAFF
v_gene: TRBV12-2; CDR3aa: CASRSGGLNYGYTF
v_gene: TRBV6-6; CDR3aa: CASMVGRGQPQHF
v_gene: TRBV28; CDR3aa: CASRLGATGELFF
v_gene: TRBV7-2; CDR3aa: CASSLAGLAGGPGTQYF